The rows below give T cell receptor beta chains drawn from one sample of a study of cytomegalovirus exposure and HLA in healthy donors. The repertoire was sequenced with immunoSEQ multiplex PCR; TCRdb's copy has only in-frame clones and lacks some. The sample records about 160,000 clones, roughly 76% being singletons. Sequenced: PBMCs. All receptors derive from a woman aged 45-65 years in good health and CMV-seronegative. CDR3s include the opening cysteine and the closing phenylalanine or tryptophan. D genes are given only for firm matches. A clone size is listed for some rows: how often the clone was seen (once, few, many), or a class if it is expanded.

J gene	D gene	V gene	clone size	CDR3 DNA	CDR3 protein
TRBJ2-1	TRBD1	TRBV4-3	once	TGCGCCAGCAGCCAGTTTTACCGAGGACAGGGGGCAAATGAGCAGTTCTTC	CASSQFYRGQGANEQFF
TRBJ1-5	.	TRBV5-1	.	TGCGCCGTACCCCGGGGGGGGAATAGCAATCAGCCCCAGCATTTT	CAVPRGGNSNQPQHF
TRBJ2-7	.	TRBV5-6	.	TGTGCCAGCAGCTACCGCCGTCACGAGCAGTACTTC	CASSYRRHEQYF
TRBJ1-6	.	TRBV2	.	TGTGCCAGCACCCGCTTTGTGTCGAGCTCCTATAATTCACCCCTCCACTTT	CASTRFVSSSYNSPLHF
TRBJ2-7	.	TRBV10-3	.	TGTGCCATCGGGCAGGAACCTTACGAGCAGTACTTC	CAIGQEPYEQYF
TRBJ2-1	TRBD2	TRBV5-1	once	TGCGCCAGCAGCAGCCGACCGGGACTAGCGGCCAACAATGAGCAGTTCTTC	CASSSRPGLAANNEQFF
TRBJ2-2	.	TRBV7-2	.	TGTGCCAGCAGCTCATTGGGACTCCCGAACACCGGGGAGCTGTTTTTT	CASSSLGLPNTGELFF
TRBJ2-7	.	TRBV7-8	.	TGTGCCAGCACCCTCGGTGGGGGGTCTTACGAGCAGTACTTC	CASTLGGGSYEQYF
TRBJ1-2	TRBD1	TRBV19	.	TGTGCCAGTAGTATATGGGGACAGGGAAATGGCTACACCTTC	CASSIWGQGNGYTF
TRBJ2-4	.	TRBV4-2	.	TGTGCCAGCAGCCAAGATCGCGGCGGCAAAAACATTCAGTACTTC	CASSQDRGGKNIQYF
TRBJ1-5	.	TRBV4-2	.	TGTGCCAGCAGCCAGGAAGACTCAACCAATCAGCCCCAGCATTTT	CASSQEDSTNQPQHF
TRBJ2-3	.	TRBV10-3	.	TGTGCCATCAGTCCCTCCGGCGGAGATACGCAGTATTTT	CAISPSGGDTQYF
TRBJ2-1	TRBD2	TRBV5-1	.	TGCGCCAGCAGCTCCGGTAGCGGGAGGGCGTTGAATGAGCAGTTCTTC	CASSSGSGRALNEQFF
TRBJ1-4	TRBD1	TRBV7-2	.	TGTGCCAGCAGCGTATCAGGGGGCGTAGGGGAAAAACTGTTTTTT	CASSVSGGVGEKLFF
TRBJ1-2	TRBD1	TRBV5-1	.	TGCGCCAGCAGCCCTCGGACAGGCGATACTAACTATGGCTACACCTTC	CASSPRTGDTNYGYTF
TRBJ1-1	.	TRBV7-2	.	TGTGCCAGCAGCTTCTCGGGCGGGAAGAACACTGAAGCTTTCTTT	CASSFSGGKNTEAFF
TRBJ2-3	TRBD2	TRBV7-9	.	TGTGCCAGCACCACCGGGACTAGCGCCCCGACGCAGTATTTT	CASTTGTSAPTQYF
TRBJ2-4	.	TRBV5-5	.	TGTGCCAGCAGCTTGGGCGCGGGGGCGATCAAAAACATTCAGTACTTC	CASSLGAGAIKNIQYF